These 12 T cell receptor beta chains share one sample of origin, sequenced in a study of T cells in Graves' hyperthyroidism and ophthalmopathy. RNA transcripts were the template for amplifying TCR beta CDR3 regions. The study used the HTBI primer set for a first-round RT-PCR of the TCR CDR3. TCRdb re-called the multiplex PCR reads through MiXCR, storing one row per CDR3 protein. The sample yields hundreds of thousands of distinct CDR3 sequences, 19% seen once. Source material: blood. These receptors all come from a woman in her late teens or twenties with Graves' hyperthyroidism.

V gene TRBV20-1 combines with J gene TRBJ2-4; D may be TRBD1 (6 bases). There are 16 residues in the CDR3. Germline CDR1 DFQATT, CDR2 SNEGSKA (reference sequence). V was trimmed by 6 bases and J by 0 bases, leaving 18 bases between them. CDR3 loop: CSAPNVRGIAKNIQYF. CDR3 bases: TGCAGTGCCCCCAATGTCAGGGGCATAGCCAAAAACATTCAGTACTTC.

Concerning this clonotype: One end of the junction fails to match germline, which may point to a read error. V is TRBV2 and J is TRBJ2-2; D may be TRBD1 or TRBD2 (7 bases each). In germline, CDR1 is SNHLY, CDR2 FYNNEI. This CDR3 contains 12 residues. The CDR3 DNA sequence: TGTGCCAGCAGTGATGGTTGGGCAGGGGGGGTTTTT. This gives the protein CASSDGWAGGVF.

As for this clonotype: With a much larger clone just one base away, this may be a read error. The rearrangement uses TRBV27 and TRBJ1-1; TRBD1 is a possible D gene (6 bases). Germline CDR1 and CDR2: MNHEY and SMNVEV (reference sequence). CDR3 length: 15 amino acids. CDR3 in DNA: TGTGCCAGTAAACATCAGGGGATTATGAACTCTGAAGCTTTCTTT. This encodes CASKHQGIMNSEAFF.

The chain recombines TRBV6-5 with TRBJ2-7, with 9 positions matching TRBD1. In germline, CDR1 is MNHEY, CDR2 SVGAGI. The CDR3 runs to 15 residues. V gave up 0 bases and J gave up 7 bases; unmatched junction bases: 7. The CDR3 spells CASSYSWTGEKEQYF. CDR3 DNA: TGTGCCAGCAGTTACTCGTGGACAGGGGAGAAAGAGCAGTACTTC.

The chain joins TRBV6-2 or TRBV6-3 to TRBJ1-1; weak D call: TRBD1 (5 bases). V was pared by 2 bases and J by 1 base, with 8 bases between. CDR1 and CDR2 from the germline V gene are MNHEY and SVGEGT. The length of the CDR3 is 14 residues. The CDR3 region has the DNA TGTGCCAGCAGTTACAGGGACCCGAACACTGAAGCTTTCTTT. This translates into CASSYRDPNTEAFF.

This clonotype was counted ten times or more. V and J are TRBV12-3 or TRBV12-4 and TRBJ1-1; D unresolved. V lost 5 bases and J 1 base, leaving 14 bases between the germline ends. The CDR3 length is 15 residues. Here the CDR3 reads CASSPQGMRNTEAFF. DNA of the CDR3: TGTGCCAGCAGTCCCCAAGGGATGAGGAACACTGAAGCTTTCTTT.

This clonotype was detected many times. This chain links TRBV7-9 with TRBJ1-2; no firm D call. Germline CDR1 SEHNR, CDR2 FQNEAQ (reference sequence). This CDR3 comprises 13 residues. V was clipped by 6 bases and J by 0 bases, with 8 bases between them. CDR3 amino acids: CASSSNPNYGYTF. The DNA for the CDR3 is TGTGCCAGCAGTTCTAACCCTAACTATGGCTACACCTTC.

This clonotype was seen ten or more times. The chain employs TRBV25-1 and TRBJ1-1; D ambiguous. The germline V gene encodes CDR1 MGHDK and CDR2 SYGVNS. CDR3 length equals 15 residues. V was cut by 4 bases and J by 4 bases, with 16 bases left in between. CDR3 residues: CASSAGVGRITEAFF. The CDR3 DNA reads TGTGCCAGCAGTGCCGGAGTCGGGAGAATCACTGAAGCTTTCTTT.

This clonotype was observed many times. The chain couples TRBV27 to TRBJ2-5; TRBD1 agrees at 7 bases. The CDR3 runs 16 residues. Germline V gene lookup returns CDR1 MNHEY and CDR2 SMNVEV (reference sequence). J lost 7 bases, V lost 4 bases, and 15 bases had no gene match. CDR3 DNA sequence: TGTGCCAGCAGTTCTATCGGAGACAGGGATCTTGGGACCCAGTACTTC. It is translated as CASSSIGDRDLGTQYF.

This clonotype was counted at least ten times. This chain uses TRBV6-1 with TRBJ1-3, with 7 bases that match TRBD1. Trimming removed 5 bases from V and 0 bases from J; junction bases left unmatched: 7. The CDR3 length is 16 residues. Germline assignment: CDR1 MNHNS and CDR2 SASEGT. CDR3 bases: TGTGCCAGCAGTCGACAGGGACCTGACTCTGGAAACACCATATATTTT. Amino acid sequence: CASSRQGPDSGNTIYF.

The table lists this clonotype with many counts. The chain's CDR3 is CASSYSNQGTYEQYF. The CDR3 DNA reads as TGTGCCAGCAGTTACTCTAACCAGGGAACCTACGAGCAGTACTTC. The gene calls are TRBV6-2 or TRBV6-3 and TRBJ2-7; weak D call: TRBD1 (5 bases). Trimming cost V 0 bases and J 2 bases, with 11 bases left between them. The CDR3 spans 15 residues. CDR1 and CDR2 (germline): MNHEY, SVGEGT.

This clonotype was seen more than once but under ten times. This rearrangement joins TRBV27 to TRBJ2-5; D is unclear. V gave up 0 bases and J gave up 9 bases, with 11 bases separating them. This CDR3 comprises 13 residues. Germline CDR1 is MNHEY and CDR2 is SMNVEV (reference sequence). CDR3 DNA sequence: TGTGCCAGCAGTTTATCGACCCCGGTTGCCCAGTACTTC. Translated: CASSLSTPVAQYF.